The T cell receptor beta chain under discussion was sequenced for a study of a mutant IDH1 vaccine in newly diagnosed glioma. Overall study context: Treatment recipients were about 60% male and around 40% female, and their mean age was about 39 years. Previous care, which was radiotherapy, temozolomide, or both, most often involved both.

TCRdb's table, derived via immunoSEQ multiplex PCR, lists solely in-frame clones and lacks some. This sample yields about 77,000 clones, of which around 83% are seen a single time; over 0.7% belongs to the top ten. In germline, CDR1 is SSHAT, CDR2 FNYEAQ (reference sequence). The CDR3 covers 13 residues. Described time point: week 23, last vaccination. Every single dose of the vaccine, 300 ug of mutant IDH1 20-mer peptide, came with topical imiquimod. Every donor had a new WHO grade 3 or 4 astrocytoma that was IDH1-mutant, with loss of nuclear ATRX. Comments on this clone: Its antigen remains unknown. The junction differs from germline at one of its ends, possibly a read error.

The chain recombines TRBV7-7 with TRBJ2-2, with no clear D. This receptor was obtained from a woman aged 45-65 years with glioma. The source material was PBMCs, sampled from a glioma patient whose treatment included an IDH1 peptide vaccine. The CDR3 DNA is TGTGCTAGCAGCCGAGAGAACACCGGGGAGCTGTTTTTT. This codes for CASSRENTGELFF.